This T cell receptor beta chain was captured by sequencing in a study of T cells expressing NK-cell markers. Findings and caveats of the study: Whether the expanded NKG2C+ T cell clones recognized HCMV remained unclear.

Making the TCR beta cDNA relied on 5'RACE template switching with UMIs. TCRdb reanalyzed the 5' RACE reads and collapses them to one entry per CDR3 protein, without DNA. The sample has roughly 150,000 distinct CDR3 sequences; the top ten hold 18%. Comments on this clonotype: As yet, its antigen is unknown.

This CDR3 comprises 16 residues. Per germline, CDR1 SGHTS and CDR2 YDEGEE. The chain is built from TRBV5-8 and TRBJ2-4. The sequencing sample was made of blood T cells: a sorted CD56 or NKG2C T cell subset, CD4+ or CD8+ T cells, or bulk PBMC T cells (not recorded which). The TCR was taken from a woman between 18 and 69 years old in good health. The CDR3 region is CASSLKSFPDKNIQYF.